Given below is one TCR beta chain in context. Germline V lookup: CDR1 MNHEY, CDR2 SMNVEV (reference sequence). CDR3 size: 15 residues. After removal of 5 bases from V and 4 bases from J, the junction contained 10 bases not matched to a gene. This sample was included in a study of blood T cell repertoires in COVID-19. Study-wide background: Researchers got acute and convalescent COVID-19 samples from the United States, Italy and Spain. The cDNA or gDNA used as material had been derived from T cells, B-cell-depleted T cells, or PBMCs.

Sequencing was performed with immunoSEQ multiplex PCR; in TCRdb, only in-frame clones are kept and a portion is missing. The data show fewer than 200,000 clones, approximately 86% seen once. The TCR was taken from a woman aged 45-60 years with acute or convalescent COVID-19. The V call is TRBV27, the J call TRBJ1-2; the match to TRBD1 covers 7 bases. Input material: peripheral blood. This CDR3 reads CASSRGVGTAYGYTF. Written as DNA, the CDR3 is TGTGCCAGCAGTCGTGGGGTCGGGACAGCCTATGGCTACACCTTC.